One sample yielded the 10 T cell receptor beta chains listed below, sequenced in a study of blood T cell repertoires in COVID-19. Sequencing was performed with immunoSEQ multiplex PCR; in TCRdb, only in-frame clones are kept and a portion is missing. The sample consists of some 150,000 clones, around nine tenths of them appearing once. Sequenced sample: PBMCs or T cells enriched from blood (not recorded which). The receptors were gathered from a woman between 25 and 40 years old with acute COVID-19.

The rearrangement links TRBV2 to TRBJ1-2; no firm D call. This CDR3 has 13 amino acids. Germline-derived CDR1 and CDR2 are SNHLY and FYNNEI. Between the trimmed V and J ends, which lost 6 bases and 0 bases, there was a span of 8 bases. The CDR3 DNA reads TGTGCCAGCAGCCAGGCGTCTAACTATGGCTACACCTTC. As protein: CASSQASNYGYTF.

The V gene is TRBV7-9, the J gene TRBJ1-1; 7 bases match TRBD1. The CDR3 covers 19 residues. Trimming removed 5 bases from V and 0 bases from J; junction bases left unmatched: 18. Germline CDR1 is SEHNR and CDR2 is FQNEAQ (reference sequence). The CDR3 protein is CASSIQGGYRGGMNTEAFF. CDR3 nucleotides: TGTGCCAGCAGCATCCAAGGGGGGTACAGGGGTGGCATGAACACTGAAGCTTTCTTT.

The genes are TRBV3-1 (or the pseudogene TRBV3-2) and TRBJ2-2; maybe TRBD2 (6 bases). The CDR3 runs to 16 residues. V lost 5 bases and J lost 4, with 17 bases in between. Germline V gives CDR1 LGHDT, CDR2 YNNKEL (reference sequence). CDR3 residues: CASSSREFIITGELFF. In DNA form, the CDR3 reads TGTGCCAGCAGCTCCCGGGAGTTCATCATCACCGGGGAGCTGTTTTTT.

The chain couples TRBV7-8 to TRBJ1-2, with 8 bases matching TRBD1. This CDR3 contains 15 residues. Germline values: CDR1 SGHVS, CDR2 FQNEAQ. V lost 0 bases, J lost 6 bases, and 6 bases stayed unmatched. The CDR3 DNA follows: TGTGCCAGCAGCTTAGCTAGGGGACAGGCGCATGGCTACACCTTC. It encodes CASSLARGQAHGYTF.

The chain combines TRBV7-9 with TRBJ2-4; TRBD1 matches 7 bases. Germline lookup yields CDR1 SEHNR and CDR2 FQNEAQ (reference sequence). V dropped 5 bases and J dropped 0; count of bases not matched to a gene: 13. The CDR3 spans 18 residues. The CDR3 is CASSPDRRLNIAKNIQYF. In DNA form, the CDR3 reads TGTGCCAGCAGCCCGGACAGGAGGCTTAACATAGCCAAAAACATTCAGTACTTC. The variable domain in full, with the rest retrieved from reference TRBV7-9 and TRBJ2-4, is DTGVSQNPRHKITKRGQNVTFRCDPISEHNRLYWYRQTLGQGPEFLTYFQNEAQLEKSRLLSDRFSAERPKGSFSTLEIQRTEQGDSAMYLCASSPDRRLNIAKNIQYFGAGTRLSVL.

The V and J genes are TRBV7-3 and TRBJ2-5; TRBD2 aligns across 10 bases. The CDR3 runs 18 residues. Trimming at V came to 2 bases and at J to 2 bases, leaving 11 bases not matched to a gene. Germline V gives CDR1 SGHTA, CDR2 FQGTGA. CDR3 coding DNA: TGTGCCAGCAGCTTACTCCAACGAGGACTAGCGGAACAAGAGACCCAGTACTTC. Its protein is CASSLLQRGLAEQETQYF.

The chain carries TRBV7-9 and TRBJ1-2; 7 bases map to TRBD1. The CDR3 length is 16 residues. V trimming: 2 bases; J trimming: 2 bases; junction bases outside the gene matches: 8. The V gene's germline CDR1 is SEHNR and CDR2 FQNEAQ (reference sequence). CDR3: CASSLFGQERNYGYTF. DNA for the CDR3: TGTGCCAGCAGCTTATTCGGACAGGAGAGAAACTATGGCTACACCTTC.

The rearrangement joins TRBV20-1 to TRBJ2-7; D gene uncertain. The CDR3 is 11 residues long. Germline V gives CDR1 DFQATT, CDR2 SNEGSKA (reference sequence). Trimming stripped 3 bases from V and 4 bases from J, with 7 bases between. CDR3 sequence reads: CSASIGYEQYF. DNA for the CDR3: TGCAGTGCTAGTATCGGTTACGAGCAGTACTTC.

The chain joins TRBV6-5 to TRBJ2-1; TRBD2 aligns across 10 bases. CDR3 length: 15 amino acids. Germline CDR1 and CDR2: MNHEY and SVGAGI. Trimming at V came to 7 bases and at J to 7 bases, leaving 10 bases not matched to a gene. Here the CDR3 reads CASNPLAGVLNEQFF. The CDR3 DNA is TGTGCCAGCAACCCCCTAGCGGGAGTGCTGAATGAGCAGTTCTTC.

The chain couples TRBV5-5 to TRBJ1-5, with unresolved D. The V gene lost 4 bases and the J gene lost 5 bases, with 10 bases spanning the gap. In germline, CDR1 is SGHKS, CDR2 YYEKEE (reference sequence). The CDR3 consists of 13 residues. CDR3 DNA: TGTGCCAGCAGCCTGGGAACTTATCAGCCCCAGCATTTT. Translated, it gives CASSLGTYQPQHF.